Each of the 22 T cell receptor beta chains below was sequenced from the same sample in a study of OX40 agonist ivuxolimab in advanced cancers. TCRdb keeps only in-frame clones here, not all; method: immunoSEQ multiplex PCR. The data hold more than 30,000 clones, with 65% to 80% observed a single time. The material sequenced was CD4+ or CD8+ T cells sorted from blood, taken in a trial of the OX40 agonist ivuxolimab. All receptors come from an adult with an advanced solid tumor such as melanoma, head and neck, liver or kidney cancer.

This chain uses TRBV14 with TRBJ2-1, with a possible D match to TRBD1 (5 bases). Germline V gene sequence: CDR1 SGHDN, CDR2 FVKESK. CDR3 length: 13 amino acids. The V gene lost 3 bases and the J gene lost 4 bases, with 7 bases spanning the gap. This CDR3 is CASSQTEYNEQFF. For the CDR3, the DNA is TGTGCCAGCAGCCAGACAGAGTACAATGAGCAGTTCTTC.

CDR3 loop: CAWRDPDRKTVQPQHF. CDR3 nucleotides: TGTGCCTGGAGGGACCCGGACAGAAAAACGGTTCAGCCCCAGCATTTT. V and J are TRBV30 and TRBJ1-5, with TRBD1 as a possible D gene (6 bases). The CDR3 is made up of 16 amino acids. The V gene lost 3 bases and the J gene lost 6 bases, with 21 bases spanning the gap. CDR1 is GTSNPN and CDR2 is SVGIG in the germline V gene (reference sequence).

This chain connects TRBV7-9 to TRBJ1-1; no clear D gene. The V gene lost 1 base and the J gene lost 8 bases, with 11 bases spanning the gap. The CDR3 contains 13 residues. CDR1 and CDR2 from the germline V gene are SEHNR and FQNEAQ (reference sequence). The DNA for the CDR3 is TGTGCCAGCAGCTTAGATTCGGGAGTGGAAGCTTTCTTT. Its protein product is CASSLDSGVEAFF.

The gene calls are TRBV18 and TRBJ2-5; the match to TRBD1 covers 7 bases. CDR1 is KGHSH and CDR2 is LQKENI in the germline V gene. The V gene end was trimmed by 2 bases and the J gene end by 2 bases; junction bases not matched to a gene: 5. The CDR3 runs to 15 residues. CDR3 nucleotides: TGTGCCAGCTCACCATGGGCACAGGGGCAAGAGACCCAGTACTTC. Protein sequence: CASSPWAQGQETQYF.

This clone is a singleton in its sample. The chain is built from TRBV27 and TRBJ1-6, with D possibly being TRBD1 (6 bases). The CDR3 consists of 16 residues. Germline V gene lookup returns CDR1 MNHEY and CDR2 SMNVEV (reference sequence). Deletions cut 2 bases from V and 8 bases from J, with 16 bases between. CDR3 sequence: CASSLEGDGYYSPLHF. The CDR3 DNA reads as TGTGCCAGCAGTTTAGAGGGGGATGGCTACTATTCACCCCTCCACTTT.

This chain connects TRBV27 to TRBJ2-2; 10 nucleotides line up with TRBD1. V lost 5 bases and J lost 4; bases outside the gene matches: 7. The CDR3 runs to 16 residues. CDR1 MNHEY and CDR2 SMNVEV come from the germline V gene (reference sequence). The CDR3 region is CASSTRQGAITGELFF. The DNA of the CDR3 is TGTGCCAGCAGTACCCGACAGGGGGCGATCACCGGGGAGCTGTTTTTT.

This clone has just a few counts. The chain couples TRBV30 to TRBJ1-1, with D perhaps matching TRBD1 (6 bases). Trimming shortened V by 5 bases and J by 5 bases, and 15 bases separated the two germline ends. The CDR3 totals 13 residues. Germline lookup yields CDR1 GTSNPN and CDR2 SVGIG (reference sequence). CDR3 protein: CAWEVRGLTEAFF. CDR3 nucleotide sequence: TGTGCCTGGGAAGTTAGGGGGTTGACTGAAGCTTTCTTT.

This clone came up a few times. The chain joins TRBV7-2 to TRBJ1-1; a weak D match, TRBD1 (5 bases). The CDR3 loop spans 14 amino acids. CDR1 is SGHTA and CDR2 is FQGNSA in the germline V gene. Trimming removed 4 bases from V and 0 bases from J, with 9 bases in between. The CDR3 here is CASSYGTLNTEAFF. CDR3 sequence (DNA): TGTGCCAGCAGCTATGGGACTTTGAACACTGAAGCTTTCTTT. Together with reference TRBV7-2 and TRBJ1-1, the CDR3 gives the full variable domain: GAGVSQSPSNKVTEKGKDVELRCDPISGHTALYWYRQSLGQGLEFLIYFQGNSAPDKSGLPSDRFSAERTGGSVSTLTIQRTQQEDSAVYLCASSYGTLNTEAFFGQGTRLTVV.

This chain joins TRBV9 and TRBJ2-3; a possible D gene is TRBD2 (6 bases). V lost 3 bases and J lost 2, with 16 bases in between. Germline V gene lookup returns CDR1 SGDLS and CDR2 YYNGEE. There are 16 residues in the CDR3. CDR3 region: CASSAGTPAYTDTQYF. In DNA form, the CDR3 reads TGTGCCAGCAGCGCCGGGACTCCAGCTTACACAGATACGCAGTATTTT.

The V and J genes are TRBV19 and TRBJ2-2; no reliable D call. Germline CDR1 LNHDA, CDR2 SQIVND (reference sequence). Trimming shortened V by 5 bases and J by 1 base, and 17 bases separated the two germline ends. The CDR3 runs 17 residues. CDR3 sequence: CASSLSSWTGNTGELFF. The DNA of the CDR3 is TGTGCCAGTAGTCTAAGTTCCTGGACGGGGAACACCGGGGAGCTGTTTTTT.

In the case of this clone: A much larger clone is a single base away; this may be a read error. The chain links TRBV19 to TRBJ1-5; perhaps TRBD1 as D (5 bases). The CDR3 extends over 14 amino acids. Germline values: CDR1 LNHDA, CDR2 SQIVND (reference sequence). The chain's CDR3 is CVSSEGWGNQPQHF. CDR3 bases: TGTGTCAGTAGTGAGGGGTGGGGCAATCAGCCCCAGCATTTT.

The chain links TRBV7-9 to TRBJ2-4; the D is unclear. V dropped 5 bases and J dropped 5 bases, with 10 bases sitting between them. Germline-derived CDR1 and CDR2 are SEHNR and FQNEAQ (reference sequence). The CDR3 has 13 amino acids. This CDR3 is CASSPGPENIQYF. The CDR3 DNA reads TGTGCCAGCAGCCCCGGACCGGAAAACATTCAGTACTTC.

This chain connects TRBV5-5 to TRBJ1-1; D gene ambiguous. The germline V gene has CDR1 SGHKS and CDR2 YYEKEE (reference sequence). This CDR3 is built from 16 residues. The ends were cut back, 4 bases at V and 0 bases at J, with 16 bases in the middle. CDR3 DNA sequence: TGTGCCAGCAGCCCCTCCCTCGGGCGGATGAACACTGAAGCTTTCTTT. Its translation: CASSPSLGRMNTEAFF.

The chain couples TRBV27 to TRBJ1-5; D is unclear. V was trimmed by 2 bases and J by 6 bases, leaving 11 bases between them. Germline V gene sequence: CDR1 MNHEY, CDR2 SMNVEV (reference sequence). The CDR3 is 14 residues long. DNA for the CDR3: TGTGCCAGCAGTTTAGAGATGGGCCGTCAGCCCCAGCATTTT. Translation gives CASSLEMGRQPQHF.

The CDR3 DNA follows: TGTGCCAGCACTCCAGGGGACGACGAGCAGTACTTC. Its protein is CASTPGDDEQYF. The chain recombines TRBV5-5 with TRBJ2-7; TRBD1 is a possible D gene (6 bases). V shed 6 bases and J shed 5 bases, with 12 bases lying between them. This CDR3 comprises 12 residues. Germline CDR1 and CDR2: SGHKS and YYEKEE (reference sequence).

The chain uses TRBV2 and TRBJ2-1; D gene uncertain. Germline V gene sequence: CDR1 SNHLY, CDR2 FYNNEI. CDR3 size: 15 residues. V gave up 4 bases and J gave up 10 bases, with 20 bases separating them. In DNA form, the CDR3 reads TGTGCCAGCAGTGGAGGAGCTTTACTTATGGAAGAGCAGTTCTTC. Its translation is CASSGGALLMEEQFF. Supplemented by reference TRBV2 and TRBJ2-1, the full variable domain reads EPEVTQTPSHQVTQMGQEVILRCVPISNHLYFYWYRQILGQKVEFLVSFYNNEISEKSEIFDDQFSVERPDGSNFTLKIRSTKLEDSAMYFCASSGGALLMEEQFFGPGTRLTVL.

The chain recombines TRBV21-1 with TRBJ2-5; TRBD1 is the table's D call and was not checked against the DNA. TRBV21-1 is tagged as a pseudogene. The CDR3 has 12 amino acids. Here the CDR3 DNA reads TGTGCCAGCACCACAGGGGGGGAGACCCAGTACTTC. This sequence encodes CASTTGGETQYF.

The CDR3 is CASRNFGQLNTEAFF. In DNA form, the CDR3 reads TGTGCCAGTCGGAACTTTGGACAGTTGAACACTGAAGCTTTCTTT. The gene calls are TRBV19 and TRBJ1-1, with D possibly matching TRBD1 (6 bases). The V end lost 8 bases, the J end lost 0 bases, and 16 bases lay between the germline ends. The CDR3 runs to 15 residues. The germline CDR1 and CDR2 sequences are LNHDA and SQIVND (reference sequence).

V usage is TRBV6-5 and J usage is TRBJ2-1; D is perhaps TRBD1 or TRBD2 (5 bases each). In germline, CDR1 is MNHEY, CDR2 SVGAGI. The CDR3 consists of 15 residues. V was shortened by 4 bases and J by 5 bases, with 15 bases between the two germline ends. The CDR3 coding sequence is TGTGCCAGCAGTTCCGGGACCGCGAGGAACAATGAGCAGTTCTTC. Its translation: CASSSGTARNNEQFF.

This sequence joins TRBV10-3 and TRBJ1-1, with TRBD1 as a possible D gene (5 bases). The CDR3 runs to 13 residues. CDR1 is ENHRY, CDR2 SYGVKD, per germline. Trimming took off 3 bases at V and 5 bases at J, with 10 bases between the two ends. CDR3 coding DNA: TGTGCCATCAGTGATCAGGGAGAAACTGAAGCTTTCTTT. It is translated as CAISDQGETEAFF.

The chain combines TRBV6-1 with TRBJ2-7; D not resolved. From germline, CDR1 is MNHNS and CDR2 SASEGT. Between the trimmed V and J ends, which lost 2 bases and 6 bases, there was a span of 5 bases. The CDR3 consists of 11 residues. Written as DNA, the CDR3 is TGTGCCAGCAGTGAACTGGTCGAGCAGTACTTC. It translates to CASSELVEQYF.

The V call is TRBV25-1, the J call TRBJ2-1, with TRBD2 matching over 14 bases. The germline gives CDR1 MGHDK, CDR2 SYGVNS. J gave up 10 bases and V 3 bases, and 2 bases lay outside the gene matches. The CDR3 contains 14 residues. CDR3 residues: CASSDGTSGGEQFF. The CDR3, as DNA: TGTGCCAGCAGTGATGGGACTAGCGGGGGCGAGCAGTTCTTC.